The 4 T cell receptor beta chains reported below all come from one sample, sequenced in a study of low-dose radiotherapy and immunotherapy resistance in tumors. The time point here: after trial treatment. The treatment here: LDRT plus nivolumab, ipilimumab, low-dose cyclophosphamide and aspirin (RACIN trial). Amplification, which lasted roughly 22 PCR cycles, used a constant-region primer and V-primer adapter to amplify TCRs. TCRdb re-derived calls from the reads in MiXCR, one entry per CDR3 protein. The table has about 52,000 distinct CDR3 sequences, 33% seen once. The material was PBMCs, obtained after low-dose radiotherapy plus immunotherapy. These receptors were collected from a male donor with rectosigmoid adenocarcinoma.

This sequence joins TRBV30 and TRBJ1-4, with TRBD1 as a possible D gene (6 bases). Trimming took 0 bases from V and 8 from J, leaving 16 bases between them. There are 15 residues in the CDR3. Germline-derived CDR1 and CDR2 are GTSNPN and SVGIG (reference sequence). The CDR3 bases are TGTGCCTGGAGTGTACAGGGAATGCCTAGGGAAAAACTGTTTTTT. Protein: CAWSVQGMPREKLFF.

Concerning this clonotype: This sequence may be a read error, since a much larger clone differs from it by one base. This CDR3 is CVSSLGLAGGDDNEQFF. CDR3 nucleotides: TGTGTCAGCTCCCTGGGACTAGCGGGGGGCGATGACAATGAGCAGTTCTTC. The chain joins TRBV18 to TRBJ2-1, with TRBD2 matching over 15 bases. The CDR3 sequence is 17 residues long. The germline gives CDR1 KGHSH, CDR2 LQKENI.

This clonotype was seen many times. The chain recombines TRBV7-8 with TRBJ2-2; D is perhaps TRBD1 or TRBD2 (5 bases each). Deletions cut 5 bases from V and 0 bases from J, with 10 bases between. The length of the CDR3 is 15 residues. Germline CDR1 and CDR2: SGHVS and FQNEAQ. The CDR3 sequence: CASSRGRSNTGELFF. The CDR3 coding sequence is TGTGCCAGCAGCCGGGGCAGATCGAACACCGGGGAGCTGTTTTTT.

Regarding this clonotype: This likely stems from a read error, as it lies one base from a far larger clone. The chain recombines TRBV20-1 with TRBJ2-7, with D possibly being TRBD1 (5 bases). Germline CDR1 and CDR2: DFQATT and SNEGSKA (reference sequence). Between the trimmed V and J ends, which lost 0 bases and 7 bases, there was a span of 25 bases. This CDR3 is 17 amino acids long. The CDR3 nucleotides are TGCAGTGCTAGAGATCAGGGTTGGGCAGTCGAATACAATGAGCAGTACTTC. This encodes CSARDQGWAVEYNEQYF.